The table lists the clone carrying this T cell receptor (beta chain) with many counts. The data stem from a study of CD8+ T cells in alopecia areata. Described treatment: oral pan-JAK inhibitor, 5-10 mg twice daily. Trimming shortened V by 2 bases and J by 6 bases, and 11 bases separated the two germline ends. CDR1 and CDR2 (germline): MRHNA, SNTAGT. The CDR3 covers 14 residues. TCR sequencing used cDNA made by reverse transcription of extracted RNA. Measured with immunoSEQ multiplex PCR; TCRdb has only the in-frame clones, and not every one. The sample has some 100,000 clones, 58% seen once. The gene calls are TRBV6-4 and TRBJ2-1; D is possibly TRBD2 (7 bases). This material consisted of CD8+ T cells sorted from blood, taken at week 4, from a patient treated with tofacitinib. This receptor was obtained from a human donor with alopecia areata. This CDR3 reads CASSDNREGNEQFF. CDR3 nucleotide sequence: TGTGCCAGCAGTGACAACAGGGAGGGCAATGAGCAGTTCTTC.